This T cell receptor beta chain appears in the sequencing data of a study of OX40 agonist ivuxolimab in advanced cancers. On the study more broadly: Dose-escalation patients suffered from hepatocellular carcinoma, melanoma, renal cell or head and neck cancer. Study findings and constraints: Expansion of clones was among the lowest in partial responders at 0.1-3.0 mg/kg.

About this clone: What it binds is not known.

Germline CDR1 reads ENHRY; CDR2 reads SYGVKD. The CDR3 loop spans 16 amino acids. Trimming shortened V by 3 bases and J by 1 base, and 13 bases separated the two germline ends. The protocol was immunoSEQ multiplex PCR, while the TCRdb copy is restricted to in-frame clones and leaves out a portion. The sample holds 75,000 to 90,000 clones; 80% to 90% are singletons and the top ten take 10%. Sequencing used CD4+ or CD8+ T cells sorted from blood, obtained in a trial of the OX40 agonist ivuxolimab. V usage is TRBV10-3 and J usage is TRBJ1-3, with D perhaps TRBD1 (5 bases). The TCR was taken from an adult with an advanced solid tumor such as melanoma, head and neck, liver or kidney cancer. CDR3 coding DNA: TGTGCCATCAGTGACCCCCTTCGACAGTCTGGAAACACCATATATTTT. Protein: CAISDPLRQSGNTIYF.